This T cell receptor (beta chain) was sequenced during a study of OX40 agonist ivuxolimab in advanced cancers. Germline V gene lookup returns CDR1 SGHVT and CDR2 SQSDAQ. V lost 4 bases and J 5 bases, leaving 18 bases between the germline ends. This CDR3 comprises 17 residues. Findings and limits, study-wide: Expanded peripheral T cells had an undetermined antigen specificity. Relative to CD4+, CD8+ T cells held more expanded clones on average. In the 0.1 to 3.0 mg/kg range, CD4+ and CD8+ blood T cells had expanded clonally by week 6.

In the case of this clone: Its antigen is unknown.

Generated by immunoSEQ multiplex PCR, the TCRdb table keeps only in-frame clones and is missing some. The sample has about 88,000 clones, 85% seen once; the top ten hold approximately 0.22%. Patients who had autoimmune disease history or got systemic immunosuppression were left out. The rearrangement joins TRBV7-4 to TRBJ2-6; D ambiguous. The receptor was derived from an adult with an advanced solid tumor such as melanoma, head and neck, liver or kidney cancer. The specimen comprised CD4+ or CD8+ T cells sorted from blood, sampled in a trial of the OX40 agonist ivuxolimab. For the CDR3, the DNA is TGTGCCAGCAGCTATAAGCCCTCACAAAGTCGGGCCAACGTCCTGACTTTC. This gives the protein CASSYKPSQSRANVLTF.